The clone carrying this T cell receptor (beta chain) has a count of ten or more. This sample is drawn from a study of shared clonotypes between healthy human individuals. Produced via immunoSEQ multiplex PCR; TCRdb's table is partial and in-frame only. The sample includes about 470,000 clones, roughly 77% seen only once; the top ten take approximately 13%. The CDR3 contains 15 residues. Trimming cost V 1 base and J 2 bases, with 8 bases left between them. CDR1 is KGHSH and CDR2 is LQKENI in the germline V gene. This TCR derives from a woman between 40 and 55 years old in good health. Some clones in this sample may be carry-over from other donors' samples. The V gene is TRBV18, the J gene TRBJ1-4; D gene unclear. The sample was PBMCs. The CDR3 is CASSPQGYTNEKLFF. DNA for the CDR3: TGTGCCAGCTCACCACAGGGCTACACTAATGAAAAACTGTTTTTT.